Presented here are 12 T cell receptor beta chains from one specimen sequenced in a study of CD8 T cells in Susac syndrome. Random hexamers were used to reverse transcribe an amount of about 0.45 to 1 ug RNA. From the immunoSEQ multiplex PCR reads, TCRdb called clonotypes with MiXCR, one entry per CDR3 protein. The table lists under 250,000 distinct CDR3 sequences, approximately 94% of them singletons. Material for sequencing was CD4+ T cells from PBMCs. These receptors all come from a human donor with Susac syndrome.

This chain connects TRBV7-2 to TRBJ1-5; 7 nucleotides match TRBD1. Germline V lookup: CDR1 SGHTA, CDR2 FQGNSA. The CDR3 sequence is 14 residues long. V dropped 4 bases and J dropped 5; count of bases not matched to a gene: 5. Written as DNA, the CDR3 is TGTGCCAGCAGCTCCAGGGGGGGCCATCAGCCCCAGCATTTT. This gives the protein CASSSRGGHQPQHF.

The chain is built from TRBV7-2 and TRBJ1-1, with D possibly matching TRBD1 (6 bases). The CDR3 loop spans 16 amino acids. The V gene lost 2 bases and the J gene lost 7 bases, with 20 bases spanning the gap. Germline CDR1 is SGHTA and CDR2 is FQGNSA. CDR3 residues: CASSLRRGGSGSEAFF. Written as DNA, the CDR3 is TGTGCCAGCAGCTTACGCAGGGGAGGGTCGGGGAGTGAAGCTTTCTTT.

The CDR3 reads CAWSATGAGYTF. DNA of the CDR3: TGTGCCTGGAGTGCAACAGGGGCCGGCTACACCTTC. The V and J genes are TRBV30 and TRBJ1-2; 7 bases align to TRBD1. This CDR3 is 12 amino acids long. Germline values: CDR1 GTSNPN, CDR2 SVGIG (reference sequence). V was pared by 1 base and J by 8 bases, with 4 bases of the junction left unmatched.

The V call is TRBV6-2 or TRBV6-3, the J call TRBJ1-6; 8 nucleotides align to TRBD1. Unmatched junction bases numbered 7, after V lost 6 bases and J lost 12 bases. CDR3 length: 13 residues. The V gene's germline CDR1 is MNHEY and CDR2 SVGEGT. The CDR3: CASSPDRVQPLHF. The CDR3 region has the DNA TGTGCCAGCAGCCCGGACAGGGTTCAACCCCTCCACTTT.

The chain has TRBV5-1 and TRBJ1-2; TRBD1 matches at 7 bases. V lost 0 bases to trimming and J lost 0 bases; unmatched junction nucleotides: 2. Germline V gene data show CDR1 as SGHRS and CDR2 as YFSETQ. This CDR3 region has 15 residues. CDR3 DNA: TGCGCCAGCAGCTTGGGGGACAGAACTAACTATGGCTACACCTTC. Amino acid sequence: CASSLGDRTNYGYTF.

This chain joins TRBV30 and TRBJ1-1, with D unclear. The germline V gene encodes CDR1 GTSNPN and CDR2 SVGIG (reference sequence). The CDR3 has 13 amino acids. Trimming took 0 bases from V and 4 from J, leaving 9 bases between them. The CDR3 bases are TGTGCCTGGAGTGTGGGTTGGACCACTGAAGCTTTCTTT. It yields the protein CAWSVGWTTEAFF. The full variable domain, its missing parts supplied by reference TRBV30 and TRBJ1-1, is SQTIHQWPATLVQPVGSPLSLECTVEGTSNPNLYWYRQAAGRGLQLLFYSVGIGQISSEVPQNLSASRPQDRQFILSSKKLLLSDSGFYLCAWSVGWTTEAFFGQGTRLTVV.

This clonotype came up once. V usage is TRBV18 and J usage is TRBJ2-7; TRBD1 matches at 7 bases. The CDR3 loop spans 15 amino acids. The J segment lost 2 bases and the V segment lost 4 bases, leaving 8 bases of the junction unmatched. CDR1 is KGHSH, CDR2 LQKENI, per germline. CDR3 sequence (DNA): TGTGCCAGCTCACTTACAGGGGAAAGAGCCTACGAGCAGTACTTC. This sequence encodes CASSLTGERAYEQYF. The full variable domain, with the rest looked up from reference TRBV18 and TRBJ2-7, is NAGVMQNPRHLVRRRGQEARLRCSPMKGHSHVYWYRQLPEEGLKFMVYLQKENIIDESGMPKERFSAEFPKEGPSILRIQQVVRGDSAAYFCASSLTGERAYEQYFGPGTRLTVT.

The chain is built from TRBV6-6 and TRBJ2-7; D may correspond to TRBD1 or TRBD2 (5 bases each). In germline, CDR1 is MNHNY, CDR2 SVGAGI (reference sequence). Trimming shortened V by 7 bases and J by 3 bases, and 13 bases separated the two germline ends. The CDR3 runs 13 residues. The CDR3 reads CASIDGADYEQYF. CDR3 in DNA: TGTGCCAGCATCGACGGGGCAGACTACGAGCAGTACTTC.

The chain has TRBV18 and TRBJ2-1; no definite D call. V was shortened by 1 base and J by 2 bases, with 12 bases between the two germline ends. The germline V gene has CDR1 KGHSH and CDR2 LQKENI. This CDR3 has 16 residues. CDR3 sequence: CASSPLVRVPYNEQFF. The DNA for the CDR3 is TGTGCCAGCTCACCACTGGTTAGGGTACCCTACAATGAGCAGTTCTTC.

The chain uses TRBV5-1 and TRBJ1-6, with D possibly TRBD1 on 6 matching bases. Trimming removed 3 bases from V and 0 bases from J, with 10 bases in between. The CDR3 length is 16 residues. Per the germline V gene, CDR1 is SGHRS and CDR2 is YFSETQ. As DNA, the CDR3 is TGCGCCAGCAGCTGGGACATTCCCTCCTATAATTCACCCCTCCACTTT. Translated, it gives CASSWDIPSYNSPLHF.

This clonotype turned up a few times. The chain joins TRBV6-4 to TRBJ1-1; D is unclear. CDR1 MRHNA and CDR2 SNTAGT come from the germline V gene. Trimming stripped 5 bases from V and 1 base from J, with 11 bases between. This CDR3 is built from 14 residues. The CDR3 DNA is TGTGCCAGCAGTCTCGAGGGTACGAACACTGAAGCTTTCTTT. Its protein product is CASSLEGTNTEAFF.

The rearrangement uses TRBV29-1 and TRBJ2-1; 9 bases are shared with TRBD2. The germline V gene has CDR1 SQVTM and CDR2 ANQGSEA. The CDR3 length is 14 residues. V lost 5 bases to trimming and J lost 7 bases; unmatched junction nucleotides: 9. Here the CDR3 DNA reads TGCAGCGTTCCCTCCCTAGCGGGGTTTAATGAGCAGTTCTTC. It yields the protein CSVPSLAGFNEQFF.